These T cell receptor beta chains were read from a single sample in a study of T cells in Graves' hyperthyroidism and ophthalmopathy. TCRdb reanalysed the multiplex PCR reads using MiXCR and keeps one entry per CDR3 protein. Among 560,000 or so distinct CDR3 sequences listed, 15% to 20% were seen once. Material for sequencing was blood. Receptors originate from a man aged 35-49 years with Graves' ophthalmopathy. The conserved cysteine and the conserved F or W are not part of the CDR3 here. Rows give clone size only sometimes, using once, few, many, or a class for an expanded clone.

j_gene: TRBJ2-5; abundance: few; v_gene: TRBV6-1; CDR3aa: ASSSGKRLQETQY
j_gene: TRBJ2-1; abundance: many; v_gene: TRBV20-1; CDR3aa: SASGGVSSYNEQF
j_gene: TRBJ2-3; abundance: few; v_gene: TRBV14; CDR3aa: ASSQGLADPYVSDTQY
j_gene: TRBJ2-7; abundance: many; v_gene: TRBV12-3/TRBV12-4; CDR3aa: ASSLERTREQY
j_gene: TRBJ2-1; abundance: few; v_gene: TRBV3-1; CDR3aa: ASSQERKTSRNNEQF
j_gene: TRBJ2-5; abundance: -; v_gene: TRBV20-1; CDR3aa: SARGTAVGQETQY
j_gene: TRBJ1-5; abundance: -; v_gene: TRBV6-5; CDR3aa: ASSSQGQGQPQH
j_gene: TRBJ2-3; abundance: many; v_gene: TRBV11-2; CDR3aa: ASSLAGADTQY
j_gene: TRBJ1-2; abundance: -; v_gene: TRBV30; CDR3aa: AWSGLGVGYGYT
j_gene: TRBJ2-5; abundance: -; v_gene: TRBV28; CDR3aa: ASSSPGVGPQGTQY
j_gene: TRBJ1-3; abundance: -; v_gene: TRBV9; CDR3aa: ASSVIGSRSSGNTIY
j_gene: TRBJ2-1; abundance: many; v_gene: TRBV3-1; CDR3aa: ASSQNPDRGRDEQF
j_gene: TRBJ2-7; abundance: -; v_gene: TRBV20-1; CDR3aa: SAQTGGLDEQY
j_gene: TRBJ2-3; abundance: -; v_gene: TRBV14; CDR3aa: ASSLLFSGLTDTQY
j_gene: TRBJ1-5; abundance: many; v_gene: TRBV30; CDR3aa: AWNQGNQPQH
j_gene: TRBJ2-1; abundance: -; v_gene: TRBV2; CDR3aa: ATQGRSGTYNEQF
j_gene: TRBJ2-7; abundance: many; v_gene: TRBV6-2/TRBV6-3; CDR3aa: ATLADLSYEQY
j_gene: TRBJ1-2; abundance: many; v_gene: TRBV20-1; CDR3aa: SAWDSLGNGYT
j_gene: TRBJ2-1; abundance: few; v_gene: TRBV28; CDR3aa: ASSLHGERNEQF
j_gene: TRBJ2-2; abundance: many; v_gene: TRBV5-1; CDR3aa: ASSLKGATGELF
j_gene: TRBJ1-1; abundance: -; v_gene: TRBV4-3; CDR3aa: ASSQRTGYTGAF
j_gene: TRBJ2-5; abundance: -; v_gene: TRBV5-8; CDR3aa: ASSDRVVTQY
j_gene: TRBJ1-1; abundance: few; v_gene: TRBV19; CDR3aa: ASSMNRRTEAF
j_gene: TRBJ2-1; abundance: many; v_gene: TRBV14; CDR3aa: ASSQLYNEQF
j_gene: TRBJ2-3; abundance: -; v_gene: TRBV6-2/TRBV6-3; CDR3aa: ASSPRGGGPTDTQY
j_gene: TRBJ1-5; abundance: -; v_gene: TRBV6-5; CDR3aa: ASSDSVNQPQH
j_gene: TRBJ1-2; abundance: -; v_gene: TRBV19; CDR3aa: ASSIYAGPSNYGYT
j_gene: TRBJ1-1; abundance: few; v_gene: TRBV20-1; CDR3aa: SASRGTGNTEAF
j_gene: TRBJ2-7; abundance: few; v_gene: TRBV3-1; CDR3aa: ASSQGEGAPYEQY
j_gene: TRBJ1-2; abundance: -; v_gene: TRBV6-1; CDR3aa: ASSQTRWSYGYT
j_gene: TRBJ1-1; abundance: few; v_gene: TRBV6-1; CDR3aa: ASSTGTAF
j_gene: TRBJ2-1; abundance: few; v_gene: TRBV5-6; CDR3aa: ASSFFYGSSYNEQF
j_gene: TRBJ2-2; abundance: many; v_gene: TRBV6-1; CDR3aa: ASRREANTGELF
j_gene: TRBJ2-2; abundance: few; v_gene: TRBV3-1; CDR3aa: ASSQDLATGELF
j_gene: TRBJ2-1; abundance: few; v_gene: TRBV15; CDR3aa: AILTRTGATHEQF
j_gene: TRBJ2-1; abundance: -; v_gene: TRBV10-1; CDR3aa: ASSGGLAGNEQF
j_gene: TRBJ2-7; abundance: few; v_gene: TRBV20-1; CDR3aa: SARGLQGAQTYEQY
j_gene: TRBJ2-5; abundance: -; v_gene: TRBV20-1; CDR3aa: SARDSTRGGQETQY
j_gene: TRBJ2-1; abundance: many; v_gene: TRBV6-1; CDR3aa: ASKQQGSHFYNEQF
j_gene: TRBJ1-2; abundance: few; v_gene: TRBV3-1; CDR3aa: ASSQDLGRGGYT
j_gene: TRBJ1-1; abundance: many; v_gene: TRBV19; CDR3aa: ASKKGATEAF
j_gene: TRBJ2-7; abundance: many; v_gene: TRBV2; CDR3aa: AGRTSGKYEQY
j_gene: TRBJ1-2; abundance: few; v_gene: TRBV4-1; CDR3aa: ASSRSSQTDYGYT
j_gene: TRBJ1-2; abundance: many; v_gene: TRBV5-1; CDR3aa: ASSSDYGYT
j_gene: TRBJ2-5; abundance: few; v_gene: TRBV27; CDR3aa: ASKGLKGGPQETQY
j_gene: TRBJ1-2; abundance: many; v_gene: TRBV12-3/TRBV12-4; CDR3aa: ASSQTGSMGYT